This T cell receptor beta chain stems from a study of PD-L1 blockade in urothelial cancer. Overall study: Bladder-origin urothelial cancer in males covered about 85% of the roughly 29 patients. Among blood samples, the median T cell count was approximately 150,000. Whole-study findings and limits: Pretreatment TCR clonality in blood, when below the median, was predictive of better survival.

Samples spanned pretreatment and treatment, with 1 to 8 time points per patient. CDR3 length: 17 amino acids. Germline lookup yields CDR1 LNHNV and CDR2 YYDKDF (reference sequence). The J segment lost 5 bases and the V segment lost 1 base, leaving 5 bases of the junction unmatched. Profiled with immunoSEQ multiplex PCR; TCRdb holds only in-frame clones, not every one. The table shows roughly 32,000 clones, with 70% to 85% occurring only once. As concerns this clone: Its matching antigen is unknown.

The material was PBMCs, obtained around atezolizumab (anti-PD-L1) treatment. This chain links TRBV15 with TRBJ2-3; 14 positions match TRBD2. The sequence was obtained from a man between 60 and 75 years old with urothelial cancer. The CDR3 DNA follows: TGTGCCACCAGCAGAGGAGGACTAGCGGGGGGTAAAGATACGCAGTATTTT. Its translation: CATSRGGLAGGKDTQYF. The variable domain in full, completed from reference TRBV15 and TRBJ2-3, reads DAMVIQNPRYQVTQFGKPVTLSCSQTLNHNVMYWYQQKSSQAPKLLFHYYDKDFNNEADTPDNFQSRRPNTSFCFLDIRSPGLGDTAMYLCATSRGGLAGGKDTQYFGPGTRLTVL.